Presented here are 22 T cell receptor beta chains from one specimen sequenced in a study of T cells in Graves' hyperthyroidism and ophthalmopathy. Amplified TCR beta CDR3 regions came from RNA transcripts. HTBI primers drove first-round RT-PCR of the TCR CDR3. TCRdb recomputed calls from the multiplex PCR reads with MiXCR, one row per CDR3 protein. The sample shows fewer than 800,000 distinct CDR3 sequences, 15% to 20% of them seen only once. The sample comprised blood. These receptors originate from a man younger than 30 with Graves' hyperthyroidism.

This clonotype was seen only a few times. The CDR3 loop reads CASSLDSGSTDTQYF. The CDR3 DNA is TGTGCCAGCAGCTTGGATAGCGGGAGCACAGATACGCAGTATTTT. V and J are TRBV5-5 and TRBJ2-3; 7 bases line up with TRBD2. V lost 0 bases, J lost 0 bases, and 1 base stayed unmatched. The CDR3 totals 15 residues. Germline V gene data show CDR1 as SGHKS and CDR2 as YYEKEE (reference sequence).

The chain joins TRBV4-1 to TRBJ2-7, with 7 bases lining up with TRBD1. The junction had 3 bases not matched to a gene; V was cut back by 1 base and J by 0 bases. This CDR3 is built from 15 residues. Germline CDR1 MGHRA, CDR2 YSYEKL. CDR3 bases: TGCGCCAGCAGCCAAGTTGGGGACAGCTCCTACGAGCAGTACTTC. This codes for CASSQVGDSSYEQYF.

This clonotype was seen a few times. The chain uses TRBV6-6 and TRBJ2-2; 12 nucleotides match TRBD2. The length of the CDR3 is 17 residues. With V trimmed by 2 bases and J by 7 bases, 8 bases remained unmatched. Germline values: CDR1 MNHNY, CDR2 SVGAGI (reference sequence). The CDR3 sequence: CASSYLRLAGEIGELFF. Written as DNA, the CDR3 is TGTGCCAGCAGTTACCTACGACTAGCGGGAGAAATCGGGGAGCTGTTTTTT.

This clonotype has a handful of counts. The genes are TRBV4-1 and TRBJ2-5; D is unclear. Germline V CDR1 and CDR2: MGHRA, YSYEKL. The CDR3 is 11 amino acids. V was clipped by 0 bases and J by 6 bases, with 2 bases between them. For the CDR3, the DNA is TGCGCCAGCAGCCAAGATCAGACCCAGTACTTC. This translates into CASSQDQTQYF.

The chain uses TRBV10-3 and TRBJ1-5; D remains ambiguous. Deletions cut 3 bases from V and 4 bases from J, with 7 bases between. The CDR3 is 13 amino acids. Per germline, CDR1 ENHRY and CDR2 SYGVKD. CDR3 amino acids: CAISERRNQPQHF. CDR3 nucleotide sequence: TGTGCCATCAGTGAAAGGCGAAATCAGCCCCAGCATTTT.

This chain joins TRBV7-9 and TRBJ1-2; weak D call: TRBD1 (6 bases). The V gene's germline CDR1 is SEHNR and CDR2 FQNEAQ (reference sequence). V lost 3 bases and J 6 bases, leaving 20 bases between the germline ends. This CDR3 has 16 amino acids. CDR3 in DNA: TGTGCCAGCAGCTTGCTGGGTGGGGGCCTTCTGGATGGCTACACCTTC. It specifies CASSLLGGGLLDGYTF.

This clonotype has a handful of counts. The chain employs TRBV12-3 or TRBV12-4 and TRBJ2-1; D is perhaps TRBD2 (7 bases). The germline V and J ends were trimmed by 7 bases and 9 bases, with 16 bases remaining between them. The CDR3 spans 13 residues. This CDR3 reads CASTGGGGGEQFF. CDR3 coding DNA: TGTGCCAGCACCGGGGGAGGGGGTGGTGAGCAGTTCTTC.

In its sample, this clonotype was seen many times. The chain combines TRBV20-1 with TRBJ2-7; 8 bases match TRBD2. The CDR3 is 14 residues long. The V gene end was trimmed by 5 bases and the J gene end by 0 bases; junction bases not matched to a gene: 6. CDR1 and CDR2 from the germline V gene are DFQATT and SNEGSKA (reference sequence). This CDR3 is CSACTSGSSYEQYF. In DNA, the CDR3 is TGCAGTGCTTGTACTAGCGGAAGCTCCTACGAGCAGTACTTC.

There are a few counts of this clonotype. The chain combines TRBV29-1 with TRBJ1-2; possibly TRBD1 for D (5 bases). This CDR3 spans 14 amino acids. V lost 6 bases to trimming and J lost 6 bases, with 20 bases between them. Germline V gene data show CDR1 as SQVTM and CDR2 as ANQGSEA. CDR3 sequence: CSVQTGLGGHGYTF. CDR3 nucleotide sequence: TGCAGCGTACAAACAGGATTGGGCGGCCATGGCTACACCTTC.

This clonotype was found a few times. The J gene is TRBJ1-4, the V gene TRBV9; D not certain. V was pared by 4 bases and J by 4 bases, with 8 bases between. Germline values: CDR1 SGDLS, CDR2 YYNGEE. The CDR3 sequence is 13 residues long. CDR3 sequence (DNA): TGTGCCAGCAGCAAGAGACTTAATGAAAAACTGTTTTTT. It is translated as CASSKRLNEKLFF.

Turning to this clonotype: A much larger clone sits a single nucleotide away, making a read error possible. This sequence joins TRBV28 and TRBJ2-7; the D gene is possibly TRBD1 (6 bases). V shed 10 bases and J shed 2 bases, with 15 bases lying between them. The CDR3 is made up of 13 amino acids. The V gene's germline CDR1 is MDHEN and CDR2 SYDVKM. This CDR3 reads CANRSGQAYEQYF. CDR3 sequence (DNA): TGTGCCAACAGATCGGGACAAGCCTACGAGCAGTACTTC.

This sequence joins TRBV27 and TRBJ2-1, with D perhaps being TRBD1 or TRBD2 (5 bases each). From germline, CDR1 is MNHEY and CDR2 SMNVEV (reference sequence). V was pared by 6 bases and J by 7 bases, with 16 bases between. The CDR3 spans 14 residues. The CDR3: CASRDAGTGNEQFF. As DNA, the CDR3 is TGTGCCAGCAGAGACGCCGGGACGGGAAATGAGCAGTTCTTC.

This clonotype has just a few counts. The gene calls are TRBV6-1 and TRBJ1-6, with D maybe TRBD1 (5 bases). The CDR3 is 12 amino acids. Germline V lookup: CDR1 MNHNS, CDR2 SASEGT. Trimming shortened V by 5 bases and J by 13 bases, and 12 bases separated the two germline ends. The CDR3 reads CASSYGDLPLHF. CDR3 DNA: TGTGCCAGCAGTTATGGGGACCTGCCCCTCCACTTT.

This chain connects TRBV19 to TRBJ2-3, with 9 bases aligning to TRBD1. V shed 8 bases, J shed 4 bases, and the junction held 7 bases outside the gene matches. This CDR3 comprises 14 residues. Per germline, CDR1 LNHDA and CDR2 SQIVND (reference sequence). CDR3: CASAGTGTPDTQYF. The CDR3 DNA reads TGTGCCAGTGCCGGGACAGGGACGCCAGATACGCAGTATTTT.

The genes are TRBV4-1 and TRBJ2-2; D possibly corresponds to TRBD1 (6 bases). This CDR3 has 15 amino acids. V lost 0 bases and J lost 5, with 10 bases in between. CDR1 and CDR2 from the germline V gene are MGHRA and YSYEKL. The CDR3 region is CASSQEGRGTGELFF. The CDR3 DNA follows: TGCGCCAGCAGCCAAGAGGGCAGGGGTACCGGGGAGCTGTTTTTT.

In its sample, this clonotype was seen many times. The chain is built from TRBV11-2 and TRBJ2-2; D not resolved. Germline CDR1 SGHAT, CDR2 FQNNGV. The V end was cut by 1 base, the J end by 2 bases, with 14 bases between. CDR3 size: 17 residues. The CDR3 sequence is CASSLAEIRTNTGELFF. The CDR3 DNA is TGTGCCAGCAGCTTAGCCGAAATAAGGACCAACACCGGGGAGCTGTTTTTT. Based on the CDR3 plus reference TRBV11-2 and TRBJ2-2, the full variable domain is EAGVAQSPRYKIIEKRQSVAFWCNPISGHATLYWYQQILGQGPKLLIQFQNNGVVDDSQLPKDRFSAERLKGVDSTLKIQPAKLEDSAVYLCASSLAEIRTNTGELFFGEGSRLTVL.

About this clonotype: Possible read error: a much larger clone is one base away. The V and J genes are TRBV28 and TRBJ2-1, with D unresolved. The CDR3 loop spans 13 amino acids. Between the trimmed V and J ends, which lost 4 bases and 4 bases, there was a span of 8 bases. Germline values: CDR1 MDHEN, CDR2 SYDVKM. CDR3 protein: CASSSWEYNEQFF. As DNA, the CDR3 is TGTGCCAGCAGTTCCTGGGAATACAATGAGCAGTTCTTC.

This clonotype was found a few times. The V and J genes are TRBV6-1 and TRBJ1-1; D is uncertain. Deletions cut 7 bases from V and 5 bases from J, with 8 bases between. This CDR3 has 11 residues. CDR1 is MNHNS and CDR2 is SASEGT in the germline V gene. The CDR3 protein is CASTRGTEAFF. CDR3 bases: TGTGCCAGCACCCGGGGTACTGAAGCTTTCTTT.

This clonotype has only a few counts. J is TRBJ1-1 and V is TRBV15; the D gene is possibly TRBD1 (6 bases). CDR1 and CDR2 (germline): LNHNV, YYDKDF (reference sequence). The CDR3 runs 16 residues. Between the trimmed V and J ends, which lost 0 bases and 0 bases, there was a span of 11 bases. The CDR3 coding sequence is TGTGCCACCAGCAGAGATCGGAGGGGGATGAACACTGAAGCTTTCTTT. Protein sequence: CATSRDRRGMNTEAFF. Looking up the rest from reference TRBV15 and TRBJ1-1 gives the full variable domain: DAMVIQNPRYQVTQFGKPVTLSCSQTLNHNVMYWYQQKSSQAPKLLFHYYDKDFNNEADTPDNFQSRRPNTSFCFLDIRSPGLGDTAMYLCATSRDRRGMNTEAFFGQGTRLTVV.

The table lists this clonotype with a few counts. J is TRBJ2-1 and V is TRBV10-3; 11 nucleotides line up with TRBD2. V shed 10 bases and J 5 bases; nucleotides not matched to a gene: 7. The CDR3 sequence is 14 residues long. Per the germline V gene, CDR1 is ENHRY and CDR2 is SYGVKD. CDR3 in amino acids: CATRLAGNNNEQFF. In DNA, the CDR3 is TGTGCCACCAGACTAGCGGGGAACAACAATGAGCAGTTCTTC.

This clonotype was observed many times. V and J are TRBV28 and TRBJ1-1; no definite D call. Trimming shortened V by 6 bases and J by 1 base, and 9 bases separated the two germline ends. Germline CDR1 MDHEN, CDR2 SYDVKM. The CDR3 has 13 amino acids. For the CDR3, the DNA is TGTGCCAGCAGCCGCCGGGGGAACACTGAAGCTTTCTTT. Encoded protein: CASSRRGNTEAFF.

The chain employs TRBV10-3 and TRBJ2-3, with 9 positions matching TRBD2. The CDR3 has 15 residues. Germline lookup yields CDR1 ENHRY and CDR2 SYGVKD. Trimming took 0 bases from V and 4 from J; bases not matched to a gene: 2. The CDR3 here is CAISESGTSPDTQYF. As DNA, the CDR3 is TGTGCCATCAGTGAGTCTGGGACTAGCCCAGATACGCAGTATTTT.